What follows is one TCR beta chain and its context. Germline-derived CDR1 and CDR2 are MGHRA and YSYEKL. V lost 0 bases to trimming and J lost 5 bases; unmatched junction nucleotides: 12. This CDR3 is built from 17 residues. Patients had residual fresh-frozen tumor tissue and more than two years of survival data. The sample belongs to a study of glioma-infiltrating T cells after dendritic cell vaccination. Across the whole study: The vaccine used monocyte-derived dendritic cells pulsed overnight with autologous tumor lysate. Patients received three intradermal dendritic cell vaccine injections at biweekly intervals.

Sequencing was performed with immunoSEQ multiplex PCR; in TCRdb, only in-frame clones are kept and a portion is missing. Found here are about 32,000 clones, 85% to 95% of them singletons; the top ten hold less than 2.5%. The rearrangement links TRBV4-1 to TRBJ2-7; 8 nucleotides align to TRBD1. This clonotype was sampled from a human donor with glioblastoma. The source material was blood, sampled before dendritic cell vaccination. The CDR3 sequence: CASSQENSGGERNEQYF. The CDR3 coding sequence is TGCGCCAGCAGCCAAGAAAACTCAGGGGGCGAACGAAACGAGCAGTACTTC.